The 9 T cell receptor beta chains presented below share a single source sample, sequenced in a study of persistence of HIV-infected CD4 T cells. An overlapping HIV-1 Gag peptide pool stimulated these cells at about 1 ug/peptide/mL. CD40L-negative CD69-negative CD45RO-high memory CD4+ T cells were sorted as populations depleted of antigen-responding cells. The immunoSEQ assay was version 4, run in survey mode. Measured with immunoSEQ multiplex PCR; TCRdb has only the in-frame clones, and not every one. The sample has about 36,000 clones; about 83% are singletons. Antigens of these TCRs are unknown. Specimen: cultured CD4+ T cells from PBMCs, collected from a patient who received antiretroviral therapy. The source of these receptors is an adult with HIV. The donor label of this sample is uncertain.

The chain has TRBV23-1 and TRBJ1-5, with 7 bases identical to TRBD1. TRBV23-1 qualifies as an ORF whose function is uncertain. The CDR3 sequence is 15 residues long. V dropped 2 bases and J dropped 4; count of bases not matched to a gene: 5. CDR3 DNA: TGCGCCAGCAGTCAAGACAGGGAGAGGAATCAGCCCCAGCATTTT. Protein: CASSQDRERNQPQHF.

The chain employs TRBV5-1 and TRBJ2-3, with TRBD2 matching 13 bases. Unmatched junction bases numbered 5, after V lost 1 base and J lost 12 bases. The CDR3 extends over 14 amino acids. Germline V lookup: CDR1 SGHRS, CDR2 YFSETQ. The DNA of the CDR3 is TGCGCCAGCAGCTTGAGACTAGCGGGGGGACCTCAGTATTTT. It is translated as CASSLRLAGGPQYF.

The J gene is TRBJ1-1, the V gene TRBV12-3 or TRBV12-4, with 7 bases that match TRBD1. The trim removed 5 bases at V and 2 bases at J, leaving 2 bases unmatched. This CDR3 contains 13 residues. As DNA, the CDR3 is TGTGCCAGCAGTAGACAGGGAAACACTGAAGCTTTCTTT. It encodes CASSRQGNTEAFF.

This sequence joins TRBV19 and TRBJ1-2; D not certain. This CDR3 is 13 amino acids long. Germline V gene data show CDR1 as LNHDA and CDR2 as SQIVND (reference sequence). Trimming pared 7 bases from V and 4 bases from J, leaving 13 bases between. The CDR3: CASTVTVAYGYTF. The CDR3 DNA reads as TGTGCCAGTACCGTCACCGTCGCCTATGGCTACACCTTC.

This chain uses TRBV19 with TRBJ1-2, with 8 bases fitting TRBD1. Losses at the gene ends were 5 bases for V and 5 bases for J; bases not matched to a gene: 7. The germline V gene has CDR1 LNHDA and CDR2 SQIVND (reference sequence). This CDR3 spans 14 amino acids. As DNA, the CDR3 is TGTGCCAGTAGTGTCTGGACAGGGCGATATGGCTACACCTTC. This codes for CASSVWTGRYGYTF.

V is TRBV9 and J is TRBJ1-1; the match to TRBD1 covers 7 bases. Germline-derived CDR1 and CDR2 are SGDLS and YYNGEE. J was trimmed by 0 bases and V by 4 bases; bases with no gene match: 3. This CDR3 is built from 14 residues. The CDR3 is CASSLQGVNTEAFF. The CDR3 DNA reads TGTGCCAGCAGCCTCCAGGGGGTGAACACTGAAGCTTTCTTT.

The chain uses TRBV12-3 or TRBV12-4 and TRBJ1-2, with D possibly being TRBD1 (6 bases). CDR3 length equals 13 residues. V lost 2 bases to trimming and J lost 2 bases, with 6 bases between them. The DNA of the CDR3 is TGTGCCAGCAGTTTACAGGGGAACTATGGCTACACCTTC. It translates to CASSLQGNYGYTF.

CDR3 DNA sequence: TGTGCCAGCAGCTTTGGGGGGGCCTTTGACGAGCAGTACTTC. It encodes CASSFGGAFDEQYF. The J gene is TRBJ2-7, the V gene TRBV7-9; tentatively, D is TRBD2 (7 bases). The CDR3 covers 14 residues. Trimming removed 3 bases at V and 5 bases at J, with 14 bases between. The germline V gene has CDR1 SEHNR and CDR2 FQNEAQ (reference sequence).

The V call is TRBV4-1, the J call TRBJ1-4; weak D call: TRBD1 (5 bases). The CDR3 totals 18 residues. Germline-derived CDR1 and CDR2 are MGHRA and YSYEKL. Deletions cut 1 base from V and 4 bases from J, with 19 bases between. The CDR3 here is CASSQVGARERDNEKLFF. CDR3 coding DNA: TGCGCCAGCAGCCAAGTAGGCGCCAGGGAACGGGATAATGAAAAACTGTTTTTT.